Listed here is a single T cell receptor (beta chain). This CDR3 comprises 14 residues. The V gene lost 6 bases and the J gene lost 3 bases, with 11 bases spanning the gap. Looked up from germline, CDR1 is MDHEN and CDR2 is SYDVKM. Under the authors' procedure: Nucleated cell counts were estimated from reference gene primer amplification. Sequencing was performed with immunoSEQ multiplex PCR; in TCRdb, only in-frame clones are kept and a portion is missing. The V and J calls and clone size were taken over from that table, and D and trimming were inferred from the DNA. The table includes around 64,000 clones, roughly four fifths detected once. The sample originates from a study of blood T cell repertoires in COVID-19. Study-wide context: Sources were T cells, B-cell-depleted T cells, or PBMCs; the material itself was cDNA or gDNA.

J is TRBJ2-2 and V is TRBV28; D possibly corresponds to TRBD1 (5 bases). This TCR derives from a human donor in a cohort sampled during active COVID-19. The sample was peripheral blood. CDR3 loop: CASSPLRDTGELFF. The CDR3, as DNA: TGTGCCAGCAGCCCCCTCAGGGACACCGGGGAGCTGTTTTTT.